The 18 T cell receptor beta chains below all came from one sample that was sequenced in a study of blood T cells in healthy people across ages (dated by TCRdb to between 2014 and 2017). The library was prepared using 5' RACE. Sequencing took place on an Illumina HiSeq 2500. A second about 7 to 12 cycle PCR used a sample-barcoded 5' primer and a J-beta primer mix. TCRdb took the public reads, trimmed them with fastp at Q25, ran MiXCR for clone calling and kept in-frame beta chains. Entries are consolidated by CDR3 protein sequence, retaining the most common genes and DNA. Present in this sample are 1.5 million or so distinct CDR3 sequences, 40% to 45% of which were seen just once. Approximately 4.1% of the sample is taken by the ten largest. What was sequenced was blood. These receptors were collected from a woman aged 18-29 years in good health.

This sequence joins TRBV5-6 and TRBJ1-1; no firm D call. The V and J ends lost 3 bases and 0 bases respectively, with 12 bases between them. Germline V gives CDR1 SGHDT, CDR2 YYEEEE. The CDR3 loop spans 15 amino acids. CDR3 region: CASSWGPGLNTEAFF. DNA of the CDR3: TGTGCCAGCAGCTGGGGTCCGGGGTTGAACACTGAAGCTTTCTTT.

CDR3 sequence: CSARGLVSETQYF. In nucleotides, the CDR3 is TGCAGTGCTAGAGGACTAGTCTCTGAGACCCAGTACTTC. The chain joins TRBV20-1 to TRBJ2-7, with D maybe TRBD2 (6 bases). The J call may be faulty, since TRBJ2-5 better matches the DNA end. The V gene's germline CDR1 is DFQATT and CDR2 SNEGSKA (reference sequence). This CDR3 spans 13 amino acids.

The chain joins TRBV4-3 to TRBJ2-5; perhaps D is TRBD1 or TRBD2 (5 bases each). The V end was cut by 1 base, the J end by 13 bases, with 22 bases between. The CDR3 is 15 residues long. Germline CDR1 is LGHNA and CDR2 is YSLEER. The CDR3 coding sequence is TGCGCCAGCAGCCAAGCCAGGATTAAGGGACGAGCTCCGTACTTC. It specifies CASSQARIKGRAPYF.

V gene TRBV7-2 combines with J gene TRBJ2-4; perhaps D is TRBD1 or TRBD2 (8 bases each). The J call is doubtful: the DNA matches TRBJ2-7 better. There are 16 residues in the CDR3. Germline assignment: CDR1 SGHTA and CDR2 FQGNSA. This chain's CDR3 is CASSLQGAGGIYEQYF. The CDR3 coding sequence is TGTGCCAGCAGCTTACAGGGGGCGGGAGGTATCTACGAGCAGTACTTC.

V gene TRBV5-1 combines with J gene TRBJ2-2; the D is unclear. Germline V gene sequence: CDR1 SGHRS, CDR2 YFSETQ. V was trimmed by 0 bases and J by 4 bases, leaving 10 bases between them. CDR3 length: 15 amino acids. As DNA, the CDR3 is TGCGCCAGCAGCTTGGCCGGAGAGTCCACCGGGGAGCTGTTTTTT. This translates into CASSLAGESTGELFF.

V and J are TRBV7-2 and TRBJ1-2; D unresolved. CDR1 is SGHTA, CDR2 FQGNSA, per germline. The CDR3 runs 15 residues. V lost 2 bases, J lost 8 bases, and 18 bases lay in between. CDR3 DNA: TGTGCCAGCAGCTTAAATTTGGGCGGGTTCGGGGGCTACACCTTC. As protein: CASSLNLGGFGGYTF.

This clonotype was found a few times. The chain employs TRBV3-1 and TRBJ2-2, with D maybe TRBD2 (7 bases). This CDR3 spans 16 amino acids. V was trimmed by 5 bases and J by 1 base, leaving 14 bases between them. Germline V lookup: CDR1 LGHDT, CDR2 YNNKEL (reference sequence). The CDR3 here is CASSSTGGMNTGELFF. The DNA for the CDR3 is TGTGCCAGCAGCAGTACGGGGGGCATGAACACCGGGGAGCTGTTTTTT.

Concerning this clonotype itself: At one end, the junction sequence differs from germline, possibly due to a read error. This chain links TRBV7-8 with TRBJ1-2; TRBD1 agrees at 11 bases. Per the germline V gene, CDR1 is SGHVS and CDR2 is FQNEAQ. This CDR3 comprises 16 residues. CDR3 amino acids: CASSPGQGAPNYGCTF. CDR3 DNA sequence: TGTGCCAGCAGCCCCGGACAGGGGGCCCCGAACTATGGCTGCACCTTC. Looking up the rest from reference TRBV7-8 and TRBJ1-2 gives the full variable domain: GAGVSQSPRYKVAKRGQDVALRCDPISGHVSLFWYQQALGQGPEFLTYFQNEAQLDKSGLPSDRFFAERPEGSVSTLKIQRTQQEDSAVYLCASSPGQGAPNYGCTFGSGTRLTVV.

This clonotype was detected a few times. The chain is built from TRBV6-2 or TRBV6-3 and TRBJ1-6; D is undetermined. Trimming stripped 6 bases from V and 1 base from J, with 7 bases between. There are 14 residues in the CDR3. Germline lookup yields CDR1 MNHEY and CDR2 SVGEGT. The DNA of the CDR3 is TGTGCCAGCAGCGGACCGTCCTATAATTCACCCCTCCACTTT. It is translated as CASSGPSYNSPLHF.

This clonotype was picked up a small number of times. CDR3 in amino acids: CSLPAGLASYNEQFF. The CDR3, as DNA: TGCAGCCTGCCTGCGGGACTAGCCTCTTACAATGAGCAGTTCTTC. V usage is TRBV20-1 and J usage is TRBJ2-1; 9 nucleotides agree with TRBD2. The CDR3 covers 15 residues. From germline, CDR1 is DFQATT and CDR2 SNEGSKA (reference sequence).

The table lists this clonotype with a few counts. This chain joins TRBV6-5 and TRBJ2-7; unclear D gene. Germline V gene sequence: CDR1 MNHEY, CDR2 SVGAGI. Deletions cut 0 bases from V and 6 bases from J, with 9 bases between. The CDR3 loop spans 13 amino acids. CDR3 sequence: CASSYSASGEQYF. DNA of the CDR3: TGTGCCAGCAGTTACTCGGCCTCGGGCGAGCAGTACTTC.

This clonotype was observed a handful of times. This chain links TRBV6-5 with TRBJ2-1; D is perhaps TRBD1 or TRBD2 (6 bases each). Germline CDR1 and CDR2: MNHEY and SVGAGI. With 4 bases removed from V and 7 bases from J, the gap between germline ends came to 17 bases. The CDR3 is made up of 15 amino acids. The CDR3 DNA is TGTGCCAGCAGTTCATGGACCGGGGGCAGGAATGAGCAGTTCTTC. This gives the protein CASSSWTGGRNEQFF.

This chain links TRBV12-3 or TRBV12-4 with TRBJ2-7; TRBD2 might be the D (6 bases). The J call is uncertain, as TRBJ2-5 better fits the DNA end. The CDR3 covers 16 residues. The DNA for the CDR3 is TGTGCCAGCAGTTTTGAAGCGGGCCGACACCAAGAGACCCAGTACTTC. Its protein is CASSFEAGRHQETQYF.

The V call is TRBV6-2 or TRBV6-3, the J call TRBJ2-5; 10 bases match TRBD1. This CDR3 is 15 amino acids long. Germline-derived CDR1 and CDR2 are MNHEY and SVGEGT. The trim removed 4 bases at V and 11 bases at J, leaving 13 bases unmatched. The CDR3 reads CASSLGQGINNEQYF. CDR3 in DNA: TGTGCCAGCAGTTTGGGACAGGGGATAAACAATGAGCAGTACTTC.

CDR3 sequence reads: CASRRESTGELFF. The CDR3 DNA sequence: TGTGCCAGCAGACGTGAGAGCACCGGGGAGCTGTTTTTT. This chain connects TRBV12-3 or TRBV12-4 to TRBJ2-2, with unresolved D. The length of the CDR3 is 13 residues. Trimming stripped 6 bases from V and 4 bases from J, with 9 bases between.

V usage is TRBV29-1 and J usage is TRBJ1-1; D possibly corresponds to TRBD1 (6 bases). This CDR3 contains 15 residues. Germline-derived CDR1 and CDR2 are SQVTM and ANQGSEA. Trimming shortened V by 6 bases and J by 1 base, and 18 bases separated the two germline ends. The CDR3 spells CSVLGGEQGNTEAFF. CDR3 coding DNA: TGCAGCGTCCTCGGGGGGGAACAGGGGAACACTGAAGCTTTCTTT.

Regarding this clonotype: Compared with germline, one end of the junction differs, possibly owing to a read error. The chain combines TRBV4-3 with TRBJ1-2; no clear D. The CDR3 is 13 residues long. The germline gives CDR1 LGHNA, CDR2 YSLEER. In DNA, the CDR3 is TGCGCCAGCAGCCAAAAGAATAACCATGGATACACCTTC. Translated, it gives CASSQKNNHGYTF.

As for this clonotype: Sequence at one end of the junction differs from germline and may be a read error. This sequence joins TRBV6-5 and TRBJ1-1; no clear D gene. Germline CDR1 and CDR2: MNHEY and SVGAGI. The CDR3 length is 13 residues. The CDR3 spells CASSPRVKTEAFF. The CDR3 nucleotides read TGTGCCAGCAGTCCCCGGGTGAAAACTGAAGCTTTCTTT.